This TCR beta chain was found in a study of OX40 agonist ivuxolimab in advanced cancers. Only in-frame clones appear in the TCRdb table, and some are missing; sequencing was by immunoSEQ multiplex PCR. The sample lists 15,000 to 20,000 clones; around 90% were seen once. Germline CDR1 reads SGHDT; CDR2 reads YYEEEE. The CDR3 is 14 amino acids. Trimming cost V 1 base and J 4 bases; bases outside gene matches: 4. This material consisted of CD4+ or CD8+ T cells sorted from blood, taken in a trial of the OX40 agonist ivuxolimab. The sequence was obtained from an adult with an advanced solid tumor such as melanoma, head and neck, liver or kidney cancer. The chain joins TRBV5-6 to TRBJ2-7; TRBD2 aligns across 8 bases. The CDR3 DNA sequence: TGTGCCAGCAGCTTGTCACTAGCGGTGTACGAGCAGTACTTC. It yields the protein CASSLSLAVYEQYF.